Included here is one TCR beta chain sequence, with context. Its antigen is undetermined. The data were produced by immunoSEQ multiplex PCR, yet TCRdb's version contains in-frame clones alone and is incomplete. The sample records over 7,000 clones, 79% being singletons. This entry belongs to a study of tumor-infiltrating lymphocytes in localized non-small cell lung cancer. Background on the study: Some samples were collected after neoadjuvant chemotherapy; smokers, never-smokers and several histologies were included.

CDR3 length: 12 residues. The germline CDR1 and CDR2 sequences are SGHRS and YFSETQ. Trimming cost V 1 base and J 4 bases, with 6 bases left between them. Findings of the study overall: Technical variation could not be separated from intratumor heterogeneity here. Only some patients had TCR sequencing, depending on available tissue. Higher tumor T cell infiltration than in uninvolved lung was supported by TCRbeta sequencing.

This TCR was sampled from a human donor with non-small cell lung cancer. The sequencing sample was made of uninvolved lung tissue not adjacent to the tumor. The V gene is TRBV5-1, the J gene TRBJ2-7; D gene uncertain. The CDR3 region is CASSLMGYEQYF. The CDR3 region has the DNA TGCGCCAGCAGCTTGATGGGGTACGAGCAGTACTTC.